A single sample gave rise to the 23 T cell receptor beta chains below, sequenced in a study of T cell repertoires in ileal Crohn's disease. Measured with immunoSEQ multiplex PCR; TCRdb has only the in-frame clones, and not every one. The data contain roughly 7,000 clones, about 83% of them singletons. The source material was ileal tissue. These receptors were obtained from an adult with Crohn's disease.

As for this clone: Germline is not matched at one junction end, which may reflect a read error. The chain couples TRBV6-1 to TRBJ2-1; TRBD2 agrees at 8 bases. The CDR3 sequence is 15 residues long. Germline V CDR1 and CDR2: MNHNS, SASEGT. The CDR3 DNA reads TGTGCCAGCAGCGCAGGGACTAGGGGATACAATGGGCAGTTCTTC. Its protein is CASSAGTRGYNGQFF.

This chain links TRBV7-9 with TRBJ2-1, with D hard to call. The CDR3 consists of 14 residues. Deletions cut 3 bases from V and 4 bases from J, with 10 bases between. Germline CDR1 reads SEHNR; CDR2 reads FQNEAQ (reference sequence). The CDR3 region is CASSFIQSYNEQFF. In DNA form, the CDR3 reads TGTGCCAGCAGCTTCATACAATCTTACAATGAGCAGTTCTTC.

The genes are TRBV7-9 and TRBJ1-5; D unclear. The CDR3 has 14 amino acids. CDR1 and CDR2 from the germline V gene are SEHNR and FQNEAQ (reference sequence). Deletions cut 5 bases from V and 2 bases from J, with 10 bases between. CDR3 DNA: TGTGCCAGCAGCCCCAGCGGGGGCAATCAGCCCCAGCATTTT. Its protein is CASSPSGGNQPQHF.

This chain connects TRBV2 to TRBJ2-5; 16 bases agree with TRBD2. From germline, CDR1 is SNHLY and CDR2 FYNNEI. The CDR3 runs to 16 residues. Trimming took 5 bases from V and 5 from J; bases not matched to a gene: 5. CDR3 residues: CASSNVGLAGGETQYF. CDR3 bases: TGTGCCAGCAGTAACGTGGGACTAGCGGGAGGGGAGACCCAGTACTTC.

J is TRBJ2-6 and V is TRBV30; possibly TRBD1 for D (5 bases). With 7 bases removed from V and 2 bases from J, the gap between germline ends came to 12 bases. CDR1 is GTSNPN and CDR2 is SVGIG in the germline V gene (reference sequence). This CDR3 spans 14 amino acids. CDR3 in amino acids: CASSEGAGANVLTF. The CDR3 coding sequence is TGTGCCTCCTCTGAAGGGGCTGGGGCCAACGTCCTGACTTTC.

This clone occurred a few times. The chain uses TRBV21-1 and TRBJ2-1; the listed D gene, TRBD2, was not tested against the DNA. TRBV21-1 is classified as a pseudogene. CDR3 length: 17 residues. This CDR3 reads CASSNPPFRPDCSEQFF. The CDR3, as DNA: TGTGCCAGCAGCAACCCTCCCTTTCGCCCGGACTGCAGTGAGCAGTTCTTC.

The chain joins TRBV27 to TRBJ1-5; D gene ambiguous. Germline V gene lookup returns CDR1 MNHEY and CDR2 SMNVEV (reference sequence). The CDR3 spans 16 residues. Trimming shortened V by 0 bases and J by 0 bases, and 9 bases separated the two germline ends. CDR3 loop: CASSLSSQYSNQPQHF. For the CDR3, the DNA is TGTGCCAGCAGTTTATCGTCACAATATAGCAATCAGCCCCAGCATTTT.

The rearrangement joins TRBV18 to TRBJ1-2, with 7 bases identical to TRBD1. The V segment lost 6 bases and the J segment 1 base; nucleotides outside the gene matches: 8. The CDR3 sequence is 15 residues long. Germline lookup yields CDR1 KGHSH and CDR2 LQKENI. Written as DNA, the CDR3 is TGTGCCAGCTCGCCTGGGACAGCCTATAACTATGGCTACACCTTC. It is translated as CASSPGTAYNYGYTF.

CDR3 nucleotide sequence: TGTGCCAGCAGCTTATATCGGACTAGCGCCGACGAGCAGTACTTC. Translation gives CASSLYRTSADEQYF. The genes are TRBV7-9 and TRBJ2-7, with 9 bases fitting TRBD2. Germline V gives CDR1 SEHNR, CDR2 FQNEAQ (reference sequence). This CDR3 is built from 15 residues. V trimming: 2 bases; J trimming: 5 bases; junction bases outside the gene matches: 7.

V usage is TRBV7-8 and J usage is TRBJ2-3; 9 nucleotides match TRBD2. The CDR3 runs 17 residues. The V segment lost 5 bases and the J segment 2 bases; nucleotides outside the gene matches: 11. From germline, CDR1 is SGHVS and CDR2 FQNEAQ. In DNA, the CDR3 is TGTGCCAGCAGCCCTTTGACTAGCGGAAACCCCACAGATACGCAGTATTTT. As protein: CASSPLTSGNPTDTQYF.

V usage is TRBV30 and J usage is TRBJ1-1, with 9 bases that match TRBD1. The CDR3 has 14 residues. The junction had 8 bases not matched to a gene; V was cut back by 4 bases and J by 5 bases. Germline CDR1 and CDR2: GTSNPN and SVGIG (reference sequence). The CDR3 DNA reads as TGTGCCTGGAACTTACAGGGGGCGCGGACTGAAGCTTTCTTT. Translation gives CAWNLQGARTEAFF.

V usage is TRBV6-1 and J usage is TRBJ1-2; D possibly corresponds to TRBD1 (6 bases). CDR3 length equals 14 residues. The germline V and J ends were trimmed by 8 bases and 6 bases, with 19 bases remaining between them. Germline CDR1 is MNHNS and CDR2 is SASEGT. CDR3 in DNA: TGTGCCAGCGGGGGCGACAGGTTGCTTGATGGCTACACCTTC. Protein: CASGGDRLLDGYTF.

The J gene is TRBJ2-7, the V gene TRBV10-3, with TRBD1 as a possible D gene (6 bases). CDR3 length: 15 amino acids. V was shortened by 5 bases and J by 5 bases, with 19 bases between the two germline ends. In germline, CDR1 is ENHRY, CDR2 SYGVKD. Here the CDR3 reads CAISPPGVHRDEQYF. DNA for the CDR3: TGTGCCATCAGTCCCCCTGGGGTGCACAGGGACGAGCAGTACTTC.

This chain links TRBV28 with TRBJ2-7; TRBD1 is a possible D gene (6 bases). Trimming took 6 bases from V and 6 from J, leaving 18 bases between them. CDR1 MDHEN and CDR2 SYDVKM come from the germline V gene. The CDR3 is 14 amino acids. Here the CDR3 DNA reads TGTGCCAGCAGGTCCACAGGGCCTCGGGGCGAGCAGTACTTC. Its translation is CASRSTGPRGEQYF.

This chain joins TRBV7-9 and TRBJ2-7; 11 positions agree with TRBD1. The CDR3 sequence is 14 residues long. CDR1 SEHNR and CDR2 FQNEAQ come from the germline V gene (reference sequence). Trimming removed 7 bases from V and 7 bases from J; junction bases left unmatched: 9. Here the CDR3 reads CASTSRGQGEEQYF. The CDR3 coding sequence is TGTGCCAGCACCTCCAGGGGACAGGGGGAAGAGCAGTACTTC. Full variable domain (missing parts from reference TRBV7-9 and TRBJ2-7): DTGVSQNPRHKITKRGQNVTFRCDPISEHNRLYWYRQTLGQGPEFLTYFQNEAQLEKSRLLSDRFSAERPKGSFSTLEIQRTEQGDSAMYLCASTSRGQGEEQYFGPGTRLTVT.

This clone has only one observation. The chain combines TRBV27 with TRBJ2-7; 7 bases line up with TRBD1. Germline V gene data show CDR1 as MNHEY and CDR2 as SMNVEV (reference sequence). Unmatched junction bases numbered 4, after V lost 6 bases and J lost 2 bases. CDR3 length: 13 amino acids. CDR3 region: CASSDRAAYEQYF. In DNA, the CDR3 is TGTGCCAGCAGCGACAGGGCTGCCTACGAGCAGTACTTC.

This chain connects TRBV28 to TRBJ1-2, with 7 positions matching TRBD1. Trimming removed 9 bases from V and 3 bases from J; junction bases left unmatched: 4. The CDR3 extends over 12 amino acids. Germline lookup yields CDR1 MDHEN and CDR2 SYDVKM. The CDR3 loop is CASSGQDYGYTF. For the CDR3, the DNA is TGTGCCAGTAGCGGACAGGACTATGGCTACACCTTC.

The chain uses TRBV27 and TRBJ1-2; a possible D gene is TRBD1 (5 bases). This CDR3 is 16 amino acids long. CDR1 is MNHEY and CDR2 is SMNVEV in the germline V gene (reference sequence). The ends were cut back, 3 bases at V and 4 bases at J, with 18 bases in the middle. This CDR3 reads CASSFKAGPIGYGYTF. The CDR3, as DNA: TGTGCCAGCAGTTTTAAGGCAGGGCCCATCGGCTATGGCTACACCTTC.

The chain links TRBV7-9 to TRBJ1-5; 7 bases fit TRBD1. Trimming took 5 bases from V and 5 from J; bases not matched to a gene: 6. The CDR3 extends over 14 amino acids. In germline, CDR1 is SEHNR, CDR2 FQNEAQ (reference sequence). Here the CDR3 reads CASSIHRGDQPQHF. The CDR3 nucleotides are TGTGCCAGCAGCATTCACAGGGGAGATCAGCCCCAGCATTTT.

This chain links TRBV18 with TRBJ1-1; D is uncertain. V lost 3 bases, J lost 0 bases, and 5 bases lay in between. The CDR3 runs to 13 residues. Germline lookup yields CDR1 KGHSH and CDR2 LQKENI. CDR3 amino acids: CASSPVMNTEAFF. Here the CDR3 DNA reads TGTGCCAGCTCACCTGTAATGAACACTGAAGCTTTCTTT.

The V gene is TRBV10-2, the J gene TRBJ1-2, with D perhaps matching TRBD1 (6 bases). CDR3 size: 11 residues. Germline V gene lookup returns CDR1 WSHSY and CDR2 SAAADI. V lost 10 bases, J lost 4 bases, and 10 bases lay in between. The CDR3 region is CAIQGGYGYTF. In DNA form, the CDR3 reads TGCGCCATACAGGGTGGCTATGGCTACACCTTC.

Here the CDR3 DNA reads TGTGCCAGCAGTTTCGTAGGGGCTTTCAATCAGCCCCAGCATTTT. It specifies CASSFVGAFNQPQHF. This chain connects TRBV28 to TRBJ1-5, with a possible D match to TRBD1 (5 bases). The V and J ends lost 3 bases and 3 bases respectively, with 12 bases between them. The CDR3 consists of 15 residues. CDR1 is MDHEN and CDR2 is SYDVKM in the germline V gene.

The chain uses TRBV27 and TRBJ2-1; D gene unclear. V was shortened by 3 bases and J by 2 bases, with 5 bases between the two germline ends. Germline V lookup: CDR1 MNHEY, CDR2 SMNVEV (reference sequence). The CDR3 extends over 13 amino acids. CDR3 nucleotides: TGTGCCAGCAGTTTCAGGACCTACAATGAGCAGTTCTTC. Encoded protein: CASSFRTYNEQFF.